This is a list of T cell receptor beta chains from one sample in a study of cytomegalovirus exposure and HLA in healthy donors. Some clones are missing from TCRdb's copy, which holds only in-frame ones; the method was immunoSEQ multiplex PCR. The sample includes approximately 140,000 clones, 60% to 85% seen only once; the top ten take approximately 13%. The sequenced material came from PBMCs. These receptors came from a man in his forties or fifties in good health and CMV-seropositive. The CDR3 runs from the conserved cysteine through the conserved F or W. The D gene is left open where the match is weak. Clone size, where shown, is once, few, many, or a class for clones that have expanded.

clone_size d_call j_call v_call cdr3_aa cdr3_nt
- - TRBJ2-5 TRBV4-3 CASSQDPRGTQYF TGCGCCAGCAGCCAAGACCCCAGAGGGACCCAGTACTTC
- TRBD2 TRBJ2-7 TRBV28 CASSPSGLAGHYEQYF TGTGCCAGCAGTCCCTCGGGACTAGCGGGACACTACGAGCAGTACTTC
- TRBD2 TRBJ2-5 TRBV10-3 CAIGGSGRGIKETQYF TGTGCCATCGGGGGTAGCGGGAGAGGTATAAAAGAGACCCAGTACTTC
- - TRBJ1-2 TRBV4-3 CASSQVEFTGSTTYGYTF TGCGCCAGCAGCCAAGTTGAATTTACAGGGTCTACGACCTATGGCTACACCTTC
- TRBD1 TRBJ1-5 TRBV6-1 CASTGGQGVQPQHF TGTGCCAGCACGGGAGGACAGGGGGTCCAGCCCCAGCATTTT
- - TRBJ1-1 TRBV27 CASSPLRGPGKGRTEAFF TGTGCCAGCAGTCCACTCCGAGGCCCAGGGAAGGGGAGGACTGAAGCTTTCTTT
- - TRBJ1-6 TRBV30 CAWSVDPQGDSPLHF TGTGCCTGGAGTGTGGATCCCCAGGGCGATTCACCCCTCCACTTT
once TRBD2 TRBJ2-7 TRBV27 CASSFSSGNRYYEQYF TGTGCCAGCAGTTTTTCAAGCGGGAATCGATACTACGAGCAGTACTTC
few TRBD1 TRBJ2-5 TRBV15 CATSRTGRWETQYF TGTGCCACGAGTCGGACAGGCCGATGGGAGACCCAGTACTTC
- - TRBJ2-3 TRBV7-9 CASSLGATSTDTQYF TGTGCCAGCAGCTTAGGAGCAACTAGCACAGATACGCAGTATTTT
- TRBD1 TRBJ2-3 TRBV9 CASSDPTGADTQYF TGTGCCAGCAGCGATCCTACAGGGGCAGATACGCAGTATTTT
- - TRBJ1-2 TRBV27 CASSPGSARSSYGYTF TGTGCCAGCAGCCCAGGGTCCGCCCGTTCGAGCTATGGCTACACCTTC
- - TRBJ1-1 TRBV7-2 CASSSSGVTEAFF TGTGCCAGCAGCTCCTCAGGGGTAACTGAAGCTTTCTTT
- - TRBJ2-7 TRBV13 CASSSRELGYEQYF TGTGCCAGCAGCTCCCGGGAGCTGGGGTACGAGCAGTACTTC
- TRBD1 TRBJ1-2 TRBV29-1 CSVEPQGAEYGYTF TGCAGCGTTGAACCACAGGGGGCAGAGTATGGCTACACCTTC
once TRBD2 TRBJ2-1 TRBV30 CAWGLAGVENEQFF TGTGCCTGGGGACTAGCGGGAGTAGAGAATGAGCAGTTCTTC
- - TRBJ1-2 TRBV5-1 CASSPDRNYGYTF TGCGCCAGCAGCCCGGACAGAAACTATGGCTACACCTTC
- TRBD1 TRBJ2-2 TRBV10-3 CAIKGTGGEVTGELFF TGTGCCATCAAAGGGACAGGGGGCGAGGTCACCGGGGAGCTGTTTTTT
- TRBD1 TRBJ2-7 TRBV5-6 CASSPGQGEYEQYF TGTGCCAGCAGCCCGGGACAGGGGGAGTACGAGCAGTACTTC
- - TRBJ2-2 TRBV10-1 CASSETPANTGELFF TGCGCCAGCAGTGAAACACCAGCGAACACCGGGGAGCTGTTTTTT
- - TRBJ2-7 TRBV7-9 CASSREVYEQYF TGTGCCAGCAGCCGAGAGGTGTACGAGCAGTACTTC
- TRBD2 TRBJ2-2 TRBV5-1 CASSLTSGRNTGELFF TGCGCCAGCAGCTTGACTAGCGGGAGAAACACCGGGGAGCTGTTTTTT
- - TRBJ2-7 TRBV5-4 CASSTDINYEQYF TGTGCCAGCAGCACCGACATTAACTACGAGCAGTACTTC
few - TRBJ1-2 TRBV9 CASSVRPRGGYTF TGTGCCAGCAGCGTACGCCCAAGAGGGGGCTACACCTTC
- TRBD2 TRBJ2-1 TRBV27 CATKGTSGSNEQFF TGTGCCACCAAAGGGACTAGCGGGAGCAATGAGCAGTTCTTC
- TRBD2 TRBJ2-7 TRBV7-2 CASSLGAGAAGQYF TGTGCCAGCAGCTTAGGAGCGGGAGCCGCGGGGCAGTACTTC
- TRBD2 TRBJ2-1 TRBV6-6 CASSYSGSGRFNEQFF TGTGCCAGCAGTTACTCGGGGAGCGGGAGGTTCAATGAGCAGTTCTTC
- - TRBJ2-1 TRBV2 CASSESGGWRGNEQFF TGTGCCAGCAGTGAGTCGGGGGGCTGGAGGGGCAATGAGCAGTTCTTC
- TRBD1 TRBJ1-4 TRBV7-9 CASSKDRGPEKLFF TGTGCCAGCAGCAAGGACAGGGGGCCTGAAAAACTGTTTTTT